Many counts were recorded for the clone carrying this TCR beta chain. The record originates from a study of T cells after yellow fever vaccination. TCRdb independently ran MiXCR on the 5' RACE reads; one entry per CDR3 protein. The data contain over 100,000 distinct CDR3 sequences, approximately 8.4% of them singletons. Germline CDR1 reads LGHNA; CDR2 reads YSLEER. CDR3 size: 14 residues. Trimming took 0 bases from V and 9 from J, leaving 12 bases between them. Sequenced here: CD8+ T cells sorted from PBMCs, sampled 45 days after the yellow fever booster vaccination. The source is a man aged 30 to 39 who received the YFV17D yellow fever vaccine. J is TRBJ2-1 and V is TRBV4-3; D not resolved. The CDR3 protein is CASSQDLVGGEQFF. CDR3 bases: TGCGCCAGCAGCCAAGATCTCGTGGGCGGTGAGCAGTTCTTC.